This T cell receptor beta chain appears in the sequencing data of a study of tumor-infiltrating lymphocytes in oesophageal squamous cell carcinoma. The CDR3 is 16 residues long. Germline V gene lookup returns CDR1 SGHVS and CDR2 FNYEAQ. V lost 1 base and J lost 3, with 15 bases in between. In TCRdb, the PCR reads were re-called with MiXCR into one record per CDR3 protein. There are 16,000 or so distinct CDR3 sequences in the sample; roughly two fifths occur only once, and 29% lies in the top ten. The TCR originated in a male donor with esophageal squamous cell carcinoma. The sample comprised esophageal tumor tissue. The chain uses TRBV7-6 and TRBJ2-5; weak D call: TRBD1 (6 bases). The CDR3 DNA reads as TGTGCCAGCAGCTTAGTTAGTCCCAGGGGTAAAGAGACCCAGTACTTC. It codes for CASSLVSPRGKETQYF.